This entry is about one T cell receptor beta chain. In the authors' workflow: Estimated nucleated cell counts came from reference gene primer amplification. TCRdb's table, derived via immunoSEQ multiplex PCR, lists solely in-frame clones and lacks some. The DNA was the basis for D and trimming; V, J and clone size are from that table. The data contain 400,000 to 550,000 clones, roughly 89% of them singletons. The data are from a study of blood T cell repertoires in COVID-19. Overall study context: Samples taken during acute and convalescent COVID-19 were collected in the United States, Italy and Spain.

CDR1 and CDR2 (germline): MNHNY, SVGAGI (reference sequence). Trimming cost V 6 bases and J 2 bases, with 5 bases left between them. CDR3 size: 11 residues. The V and J genes are TRBV6-6 and TRBJ2-7; D remains unclear. This TCR came from a woman aged 25 to 45 with acute or convalescent COVID-19. Sequenced: peripheral blood. Here the CDR3 reads CASSATYEQYF. The DNA for the CDR3 is TGTGCCAGCAGCGCGACCTACGAGCAGTACTTC.